Sequencing of this TCR beta chain was carried out in a study of human T cells and chemical hapten exposure (dated by TCRdb to the early 2020s). Turning to the overall study: For sensitization, 2% DPC in acetone was applied to a 2 cm by 2 cm area of upper inner arm skin. Throughout the roughly 25-week study period, patients were also given weekly therapeutic DPC doses on the scalp. Patch testing was done on the upper back using Finn chambers containing 0.01% DPC, and results were scored after 6 days according to International Contact Dermatitis Research Group standards. Libraries were pooled for sequencing, and per-sample TCR yields varied mainly because of small differences in library volumes within the pool. The patient cohort, mostly female, included alopecia areata with under or over 50% scalp involvement, alopecia totalis and alopecia universalis. Blood for TCR sequencing was provided by twenty-nine alopecia patients at one to four time points (pre-sensitization, 2, 6 and 24 weeks). Patient blood was sampled pre-sensitization (week 0) and at 2, 6 and about 24 weeks after DPC sensitization. Peripheral blood TCR repertoire changes were tracked in vivo in alopecia patients during primary and secondary sensitization to the hapten diphenylcyclopropenone (DPC). Overall study outcomes, separate from this receptor: Alopecia, a presumed autoimmune disease, was present in all patients, so the immune response of the patients might differ from that of healthy individuals. Compared with pre-sensitization or healthy control sets, expanded TCRs formed significantly more large CDR3 similarity clusters, which is consistent with antigen-driven responses. After repeated subsampling, the strength of the expansion versus patch-test correlation and the threshold at which it became significant changed. A positive correlation was found between the number of PT1 expanded TCRs and patch test score, with significance reached at thresholds 8, 16 and 32 but not 4. The number of TCRs above 1 in 1000 frequency did not change with DPC sensitization; there was no evidence of global repertoire structure alterations.

Sample time point, as interpreted from the label and publication: patch test 3, about 24 weeks after DPC sensitization. Interpreted using the paper, the treatment or condition label stands for: therapeutic diphenylcyclopropenone sensitization with weekly scalp DPC. At every patch-test visit, the blood draw took place before the patch test was put on. Patients were eligible if aged 18 to 70, diagnosed with alopecia and judged suitable for DPC therapy, and pregnant patients were excluded. Unfractionated whole blood was collected in Tempus Blood RNA tubes, and total RNA was extracted from that blood. The CDR1 and CDR2 encoded by the germline V gene are ENHRY and SYGVKD. From the cysteine through the phenylalanine, the CDR3 covers 14 amino acids. Kept here is only the CDR3 DNA, which spans 42 bases and is read in frame from base 1. At the junction V is shortened by 6 bases and J by 7 bases; bases outside the gene matches: 9.

Concerning this clonotype itself: Its antigen is currently not known. Per-nucleotide qualities are absent, and no much larger clonotype sits a single base away.

Library method: RACE. For sequencing, a NextSeq 500 was employed. Library preparation attached unique molecular identifiers to individual cDNA molecules for quantitative, reproducible TCR counting. Each blood RNA sample was used to sequence both TCR alpha and TCR beta chains. Per the authors' processing: A median of about 87,000 TCRs per sample was observed, with a range of roughly 23,224 to 700,000. V, J and CDR3 annotation of the TCR reads was carried out using the Decombinator software suite. For PS versus PT1 abundance plots, all samples were subsampled to the same number of TCRs (28,000). TCRs were defined as expanded if absent before sensitization and observed at least eight times at the 2-week time point. TCRdb ran its own pipeline on the public reads, namely fastp trimming at Q25 and MiXCR clone calling, and kept in-frame beta chains. Each CDR3 protein appears once, grouped with its most common genes and DNA. TCRdb assigned the V and J calls; the authors' analysis was not used. This sample lists more than 95,000 distinct CDR3 sequences; around 35% were detected once. Together, the top ten hold about 2.7% of the sample.

The sequencing used whole blood, collected in connection with sensitization to the hapten diphenylcyclopropenone (DPC). The TCR was taken from a man aged 35-49 years with alopecia areata. Some clones in this sample may be carry-over from other donors' samples. The rearranged chain carries TRBV10-3 and TRBJ1-2; 9 bases in between match TRBD1. The CDR3 sequence is CAISRDRESRGYTF. In nucleotides, the sequence is TGTGCCATCAGCCGGGACAGGGAGTCGCGTGGCTACACCTTC.